Below, one T cell receptor beta chain is given with its context. Profiled with immunoSEQ multiplex PCR; TCRdb holds only in-frame clones, not every one. The sample lists 95,000 to 150,000 clones, more than 80% occurring once. The sample originates from a study of blood T cell repertoires in COVID-19. Study context: The United States, Italy and Spain were the sources of the acute and convalescent COVID-19 samples.

Per the germline V gene, CDR1 is MDHEN and CDR2 is SYDVKM. V was cut by 6 bases and J by 10 bases, with 16 bases left in between. This CDR3 comprises 14 residues. This chain joins TRBV28 and TRBJ1-6; the D gene is possibly TRBD1 (5 bases). The origin of this receptor is a man between 65 and 85 years old with active or convalescent COVID-19. The sequenced sample consisted of peripheral blood. For the CDR3, the DNA is TGTGCCAGCAGCCCTCCGGACACAAACTCACCCCTCCACTTT. Translated: CASSPPDTNSPLHF.